The T cell receptor (beta chain) under discussion was sequenced for a study of blood T cell repertoires in COVID-19. Study context: Samples of COVID-19 (acute and convalescent) were obtained from the United States, Italy and Spain.

Data came from immunoSEQ multiplex PCR; TCRdb stores just in-frame clones and leaves some out. The sample lists around 170,000 clones, about 86% occurring once. This CDR3 contains 14 residues. The V end was cut by 2 bases, the J end by 4 bases, with 11 bases between. The V gene's germline CDR1 is MDHEN and CDR2 SYDVKM. This sequence originates from a man between 50 and 59 years old with active or convalescent COVID-19. This chain connects TRBV28 to TRBJ1-1; D is unclear. The sequenced sample was peripheral blood. CDR3 protein: CASSLVPSFTEAFF. The CDR3, as DNA: TGTGCCAGCAGTTTAGTTCCGAGCTTCACTGAAGCTTTCTTT.